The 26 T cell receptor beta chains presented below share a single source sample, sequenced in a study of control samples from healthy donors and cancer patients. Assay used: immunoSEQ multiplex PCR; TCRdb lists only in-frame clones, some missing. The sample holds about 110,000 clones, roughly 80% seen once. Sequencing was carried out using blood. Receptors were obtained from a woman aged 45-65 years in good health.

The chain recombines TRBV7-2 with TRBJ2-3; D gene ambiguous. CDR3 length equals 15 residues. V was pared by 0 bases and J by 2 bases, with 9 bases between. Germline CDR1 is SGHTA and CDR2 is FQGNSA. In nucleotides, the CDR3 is TGTGCCAGCAGCTTAGCCGCATGGAACACAGATACGCAGTATTTT. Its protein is CASSLAAWNTDTQYF.

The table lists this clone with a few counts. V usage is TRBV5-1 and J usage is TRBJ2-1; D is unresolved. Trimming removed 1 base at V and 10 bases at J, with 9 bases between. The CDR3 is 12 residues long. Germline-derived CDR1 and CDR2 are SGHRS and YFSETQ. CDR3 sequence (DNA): TGCGCCAGCAGCTTGAGAGGCCCCGAGCAGTTCTTC. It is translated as CASSLRGPEQFF.

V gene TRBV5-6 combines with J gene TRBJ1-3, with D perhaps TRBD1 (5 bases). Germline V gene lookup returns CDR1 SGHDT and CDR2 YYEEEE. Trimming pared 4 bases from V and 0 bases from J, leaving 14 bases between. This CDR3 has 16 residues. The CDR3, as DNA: TGTGCCAGCAGCATCCCGGGGCTAAGCTCTGGAAACACCATATATTTT. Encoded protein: CASSIPGLSSGNTIYF.

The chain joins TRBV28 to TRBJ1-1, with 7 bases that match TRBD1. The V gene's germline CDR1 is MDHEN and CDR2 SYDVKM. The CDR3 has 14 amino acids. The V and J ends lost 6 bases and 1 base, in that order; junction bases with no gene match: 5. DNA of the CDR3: TGTGCCAGCAGAGGGGACAGTGCGAACACTGAAGCTTTCTTT. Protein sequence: CASRGDSANTEAFF. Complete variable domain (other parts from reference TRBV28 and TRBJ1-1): DVKVTQSSRYLVKRTGEKVFLECVQDMDHENMFWYRQDPGLGLRLIYFSYDVKMKEKGDIPEGYSVSREKKERFSLILESASTNQTSMYLCASRGDSANTEAFFGQGTRLTVV.

The CDR3, as DNA: TGCGCCAGCAGCCAAGATTGGCGTAACAATGAGCAGTTCTTC. As protein: CASSQDWRNNEQFF. The chain couples TRBV4-3 to TRBJ2-1, with D unresolved. Germline V CDR1 and CDR2: LGHNA, YSLEER. V was trimmed by 0 bases and J by 5 bases, leaving 8 bases between them. This CDR3 has 14 residues.

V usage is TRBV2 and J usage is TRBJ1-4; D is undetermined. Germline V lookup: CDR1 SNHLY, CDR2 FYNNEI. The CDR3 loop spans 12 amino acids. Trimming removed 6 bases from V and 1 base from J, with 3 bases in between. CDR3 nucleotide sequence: TGTGCCAGCAGAATAACTAATGAAAAACTGTTTTTT. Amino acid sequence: CASRITNEKLFF.

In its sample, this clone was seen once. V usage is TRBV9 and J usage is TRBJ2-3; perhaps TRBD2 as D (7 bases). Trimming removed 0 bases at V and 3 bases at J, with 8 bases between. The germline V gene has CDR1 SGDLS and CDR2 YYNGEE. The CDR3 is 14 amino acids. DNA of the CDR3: TGTGCCAGCAGCGTAGAGGGGGGGACAGATACGCAGTATTTT. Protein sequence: CASSVEGGTDTQYF.

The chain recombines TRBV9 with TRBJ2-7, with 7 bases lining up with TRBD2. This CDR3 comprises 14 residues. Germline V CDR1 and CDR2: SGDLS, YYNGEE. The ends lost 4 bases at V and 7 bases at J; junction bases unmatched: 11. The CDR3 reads CASSPEGGAGEQYF. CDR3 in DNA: TGTGCCAGCAGCCCAGAGGGAGGGGCGGGAGAGCAGTACTTC.

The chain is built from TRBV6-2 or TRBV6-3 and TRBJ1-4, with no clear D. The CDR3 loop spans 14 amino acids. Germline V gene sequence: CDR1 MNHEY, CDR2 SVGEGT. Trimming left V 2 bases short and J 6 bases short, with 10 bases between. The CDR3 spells CASSYLLWDEKLFF. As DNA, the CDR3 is TGTGCCAGCAGTTACCTCCTGTGGGATGAAAAACTGTTTTTT.

This chain's CDR3 is CASSLNGRDGNTIYF. The CDR3 bases are TGTGCCAGCAGCTTGAATGGCCGGGATGGAAACACCATATATTTT. This chain links TRBV7-2 with TRBJ1-3, with D uncertain. V lost 3 bases, J lost 3 bases, and 12 bases lay in between. CDR1 SGHTA and CDR2 FQGNSA come from the germline V gene. The CDR3 has 15 amino acids.

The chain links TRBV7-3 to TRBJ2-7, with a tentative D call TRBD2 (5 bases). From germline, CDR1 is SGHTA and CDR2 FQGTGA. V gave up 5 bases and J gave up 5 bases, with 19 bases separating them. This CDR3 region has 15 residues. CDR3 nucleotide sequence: TGTGCCAGCAGCCCCCGAGGTAGCGCGACGGACGAGCAGTACTTC. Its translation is CASSPRGSATDEQYF.

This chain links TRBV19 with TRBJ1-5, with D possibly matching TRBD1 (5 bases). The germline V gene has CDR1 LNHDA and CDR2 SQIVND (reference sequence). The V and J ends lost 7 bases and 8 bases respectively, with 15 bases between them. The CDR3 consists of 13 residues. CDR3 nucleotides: TGTGCCAGTACTCCTCTGGCGGGGGAGCCCCAGCATTTT. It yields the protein CASTPLAGEPQHF.

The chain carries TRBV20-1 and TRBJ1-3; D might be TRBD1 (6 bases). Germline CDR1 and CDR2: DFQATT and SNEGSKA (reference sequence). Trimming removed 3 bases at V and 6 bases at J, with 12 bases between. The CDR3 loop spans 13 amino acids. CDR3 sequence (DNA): TGCAGTGCTAGTTTTGGGGGCGAAAACACCATATATTTT. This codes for CSASFGGENTIYF.

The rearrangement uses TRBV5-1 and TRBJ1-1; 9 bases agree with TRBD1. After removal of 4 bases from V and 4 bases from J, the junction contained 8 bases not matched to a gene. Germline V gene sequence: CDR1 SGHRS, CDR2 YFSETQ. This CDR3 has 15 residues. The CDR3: CASSRWGQGSTEAFF. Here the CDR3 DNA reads TGCGCCAGCAGCCGATGGGGACAGGGCTCCACTGAAGCTTTCTTT.

DNA for the CDR3: TGTGCCAGCTTAAGGACTAGCGGGGGAGTCTACGAGCAGTACTTC. Amino acids: CASLRTSGGVYEQYF. The chain links TRBV2 to TRBJ2-7; 13 bases align to TRBD2. V shed 8 bases, J shed 3 bases, and the junction held 7 bases outside the gene matches. CDR3 size: 15 residues. Germline V gene sequence: CDR1 SNHLY, CDR2 FYNNEI. Together with reference TRBV2 and TRBJ2-7, the CDR3 gives the full variable domain: EPEVTQTPSHQVTQMGQEVILRCVPISNHLYFYWYRQILGQKVEFLVSFYNNEISEKSEIFDDQFSVERPDGSNFTLKIRSTKLEDSAMYFCASLRTSGGVYEQYFGPGTRLTVT.

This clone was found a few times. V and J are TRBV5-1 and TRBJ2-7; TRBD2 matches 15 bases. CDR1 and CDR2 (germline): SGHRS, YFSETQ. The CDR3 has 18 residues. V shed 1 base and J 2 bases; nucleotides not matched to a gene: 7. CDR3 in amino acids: CASSLLPGLAGGPYEQYF. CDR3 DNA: TGCGCCAGCAGCTTGTTACCGGGACTAGCGGGAGGTCCCTACGAGCAGTACTTC.

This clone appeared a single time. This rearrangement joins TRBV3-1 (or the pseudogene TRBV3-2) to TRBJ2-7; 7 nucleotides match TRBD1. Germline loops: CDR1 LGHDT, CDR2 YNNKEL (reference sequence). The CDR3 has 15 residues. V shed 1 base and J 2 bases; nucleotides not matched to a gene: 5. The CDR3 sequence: CASSQAPGQTYEQYF. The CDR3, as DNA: TGTGCCAGCAGCCAAGCCCCGGGACAGACCTACGAGCAGTACTTC.

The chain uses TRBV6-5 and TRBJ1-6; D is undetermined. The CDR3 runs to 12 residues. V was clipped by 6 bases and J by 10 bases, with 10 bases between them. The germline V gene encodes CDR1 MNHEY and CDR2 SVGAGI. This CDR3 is CASSLVDSPLHF. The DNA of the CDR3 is TGTGCCAGCAGCCTCGTGGACTCACCCCTCCACTTT.

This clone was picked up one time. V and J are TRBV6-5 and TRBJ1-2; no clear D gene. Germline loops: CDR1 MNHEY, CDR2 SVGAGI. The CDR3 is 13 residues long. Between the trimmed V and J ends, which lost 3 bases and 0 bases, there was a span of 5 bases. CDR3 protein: CASSYSTNYGYTF. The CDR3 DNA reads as TGTGCCAGCAGTTATTCTACTAACTATGGCTACACCTTC.

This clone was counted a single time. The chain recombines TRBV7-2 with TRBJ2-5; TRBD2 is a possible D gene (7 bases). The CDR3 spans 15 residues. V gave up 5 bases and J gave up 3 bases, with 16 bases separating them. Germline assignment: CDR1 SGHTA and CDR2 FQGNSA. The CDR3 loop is CASSPEAGAEETQYF. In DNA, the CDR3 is TGTGCCAGCAGCCCTGAGGCGGGGGCGGAAGAGACCCAGTACTTC.

The CDR3 spells CASSGGPPAGYNEQFF. The CDR3 coding sequence is TGTGCCAGCAGCGGGGGACCGCCGGCAGGCTACAATGAGCAGTTCTTC. The genes are TRBV5-4 and TRBJ2-1; D is possibly TRBD1 or TRBD2 (5 bases each). The germline V and J ends were trimmed by 4 bases and 3 bases, with 17 bases remaining between them. The V gene's germline CDR1 is SGHNT and CDR2 YYREEE (reference sequence). CDR3 length: 16 residues.

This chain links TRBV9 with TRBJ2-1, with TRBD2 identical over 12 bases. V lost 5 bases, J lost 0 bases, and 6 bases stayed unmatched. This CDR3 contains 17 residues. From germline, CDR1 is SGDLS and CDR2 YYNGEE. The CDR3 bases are TGTGCCAGCAGTGAGAGGACTAGCGGGGACTCCTACAATGAGCAGTTCTTC. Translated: CASSERTSGDSYNEQFF.

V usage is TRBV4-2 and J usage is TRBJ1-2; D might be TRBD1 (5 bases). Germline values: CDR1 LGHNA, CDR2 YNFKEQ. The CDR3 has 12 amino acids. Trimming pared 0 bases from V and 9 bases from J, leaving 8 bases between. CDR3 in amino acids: CASSQERGSYTF. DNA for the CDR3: TGTGCCAGCAGCCAAGAAAGGGGTAGCTACACCTTC.

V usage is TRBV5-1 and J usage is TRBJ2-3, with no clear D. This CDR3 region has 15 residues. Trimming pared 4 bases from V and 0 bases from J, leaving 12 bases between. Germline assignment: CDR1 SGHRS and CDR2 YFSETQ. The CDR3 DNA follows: TGCGCCAGCAGCCCTTCGGCCTCTAGCACAGATACGCAGTATTTT. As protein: CASSPSASSTDTQYF.

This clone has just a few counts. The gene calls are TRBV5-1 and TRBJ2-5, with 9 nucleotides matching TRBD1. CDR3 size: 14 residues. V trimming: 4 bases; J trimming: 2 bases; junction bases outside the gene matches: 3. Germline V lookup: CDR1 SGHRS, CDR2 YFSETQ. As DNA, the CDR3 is TGCGCCAGCAGCCCCGGACAGGGGCAAGAGACCCAGTACTTC. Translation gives CASSPGQGQETQYF. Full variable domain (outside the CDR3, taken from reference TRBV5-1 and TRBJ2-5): KAGVTQTPRYLIKTRGQQVTLSCSPISGHRSVSWYQQTPGQGLQFLFEYFSETQRNKGNFPGRFSGRQFSNSRSEMNVSTLELGDSALYLCASSPGQGQETQYFGPGTRLLVL.

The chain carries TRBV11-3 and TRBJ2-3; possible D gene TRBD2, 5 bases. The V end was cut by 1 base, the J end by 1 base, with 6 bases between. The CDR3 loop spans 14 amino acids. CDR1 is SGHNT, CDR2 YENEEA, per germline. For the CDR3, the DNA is TGTGCCAGCAGCTTAGGCGGGCGCACAGATACGCAGTATTTT. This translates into CASSLGGRTDTQYF.